The sequence of this T cell receptor (beta chain) was determined in a study of shared clonotypes between healthy human individuals. This clone was counted a few times. The same CDR3 can be traced to other DNA sequences in this sample. The repertoire was sequenced with immunoSEQ multiplex PCR; TCRdb's copy has only in-frame clones and lacks some. The sample lists 2 million to 2.5 million clones, over 90% occurring once. This clonotype originated in a man aged 18 to 29 in good health. Some clones in this sample may be carry-over from other donors' samples. The sample taken for sequencing was naive CD4+ T cells from PBMCs. Described subset: CD45RA+ positively selected.

The CDR3 region has the DNA TGTGCCAGCTCCCCGGACACTGAAGCTTTCTTT. It yields the protein CASSPDTEAFF. This chain joins TRBV18 and TRBJ1-1; unclear D gene. Germline assignment: CDR1 KGHSH and CDR2 LQKENI. Between the trimmed V and J ends, which lost 6 bases and 3 bases, there was a span of 5 bases. The CDR3 has 11 amino acids.